These 6 T cell receptor beta chains came from one sample sequenced in a study of spatial heterogeneity in lung cancer. Via MiXCR, TCRdb re-called the 5' RACE reads, giving one row per CDR3 protein. Of under 150,000 distinct CDR3 sequences in the sample, about 12% were seen once. The time point: blood at routine non-recurrence follow-up after resection. Unsorted tumor, nontumor lung tissue or cryopreserved PBMC supplied the whole RNA. The material sequenced was PBMCs, taken at follow-up. Source of these receptors: a male donor with early-stage non-small cell lung cancer.

The rearrangement joins TRBV24-1 to TRBJ2-1; maybe TRBD2 (6 bases). The CDR3 is 14 residues long. Germline V gene sequence: CDR1 KGHDR, CDR2 SFDVKD. Trimming shortened V by 5 bases and J by 6 bases, and 13 bases separated the two germline ends. The CDR3 loop reads CATSVSTRRNEQFF. As DNA, the CDR3 is TGTGCCACCAGTGTCTCGACTAGACGCAATGAGCAGTTCTTC.

The rearrangement uses TRBV5-1 and TRBJ1-1; no firm D call. Trimming took 0 bases from V and 1 from J, leaving 10 bases between them. This CDR3 has 15 amino acids. The V gene's germline CDR1 is SGHRS and CDR2 YFSETQ. CDR3 DNA sequence: TGCGCCAGCAGCTTGGTGCCAGGCTCGAACACTGAAGCTTTCTTT. Amino acids: CASSLVPGSNTEAFF. Variable domain in full (rest from reference TRBV5-1 and TRBJ1-1): KAGVTQTPRYLIKTRGQQVTLSCSPISGHRSVSWYQQTPGQGLQFLFEYFSETQRNKGNFPGRFSGRQFSNSRSEMNVSTLELGDSALYLCASSLVPGSNTEAFFGQGTRLTVV.

This clonotype was picked up many times. J is TRBJ2-2 and V is TRBV20-1; 8 bases fit TRBD2. The CDR3 totals 16 residues. CDR1 is DFQATT, CDR2 SNEGSKA, per germline (reference sequence). After removal of 5 bases from V and 0 bases from J, the junction contained 8 bases not matched to a gene. The CDR3 loop reads CSAQRGPISNTGELFF. The CDR3 nucleotides read TGCAGTGCTCAGCGGGGGCCAATTTCGAACACCGGGGAGCTGTTTTTT.

The sample holds a few counts of this clonotype. V usage is TRBV24-1 and J usage is TRBJ2-1, with D possibly being TRBD1 (6 bases). The CDR3 covers 15 residues. Germline lookup yields CDR1 KGHDR and CDR2 SFDVKD. V lost 6 bases to trimming and J lost 7 bases, with 18 bases between them. CDR3 nucleotide sequence: TGTGCCACCAGTCCCGTGGGGCAGGGGCTGAATGAGCAGTTCTTC. Protein: CATSPVGQGLNEQFF.

The chain links TRBV10-1 to TRBJ2-3, with TRBD2 identical over 11 bases. This CDR3 comprises 18 residues. Germline V lookup: CDR1 WNHNN, CDR2 SYGVQD (reference sequence). V trimming: 0 bases; J trimming: 1 base; junction bases outside the gene matches: 6. CDR3 amino acids: CASSESAASGGRTDTQYF. CDR3 sequence (DNA): TGCGCCAGCAGTGAGTCAGCGGCTAGCGGGGGGCGCACAGATACGCAGTATTTT.

The genes are TRBV6-1 and TRBJ1-2; 10 nucleotides line up with TRBD1. Germline CDR1 MNHNS, CDR2 SASEGT. The CDR3 is 13 residues long. The J segment lost 2 bases and the V segment lost 8 bases, leaving 2 bases of the junction unmatched. CDR3 sequence reads: CASGQGVNYGYTF. Here the CDR3 DNA reads TGTGCCAGCGGACAGGGGGTCAACTATGGCTACACCTTC.